This T cell receptor (beta chain) comes out of a study of OX40 agonist ivuxolimab in advanced cancers. Study-wide background: A male proportion of about 80% was recorded, with mean age approximately 64 years and range roughly 20 to 85. Under the entry rules, prior anti-PD-1, anti-PD-L1 or anti-CTLA-4 therapy was allowed, and less than 50% had some.

Turning to this clone: Its specificity is not known.

Germline V gene lookup returns CDR1 MNHNY and CDR2 SVGAGI (reference sequence). The CDR3 consists of 14 residues. V gave up 6 bases and J gave up 8 bases, with 17 bases separating them. Findings and caveats of the study: Expanded peripheral T-cell antigen specificity went undetermined. Those patients achieving a partial response at 0.1-3.0 mg/kg showed among the lowest clonal expansion.

Only in-frame clones appear in the TCRdb table, and some are missing; sequencing was by immunoSEQ multiplex PCR. The data hold 25,000 to 35,000 clones, with roughly 87% observed a single time. Sequencing was performed on CD4+ or CD8+ T cells sorted from blood, taken in a trial of the OX40 agonist ivuxolimab. The chain couples TRBV6-6 to TRBJ2-1; a weak D match, TRBD2 (6 bases). The origin of this receptor is an adult with an advanced solid tumor such as melanoma, head and neck, liver or kidney cancer. The CDR3 reads CASRPDFRDYEQFF. The CDR3, as DNA: TGTGCCAGCAGGCCAGACTTCAGGGACTATGAGCAGTTCTTC.